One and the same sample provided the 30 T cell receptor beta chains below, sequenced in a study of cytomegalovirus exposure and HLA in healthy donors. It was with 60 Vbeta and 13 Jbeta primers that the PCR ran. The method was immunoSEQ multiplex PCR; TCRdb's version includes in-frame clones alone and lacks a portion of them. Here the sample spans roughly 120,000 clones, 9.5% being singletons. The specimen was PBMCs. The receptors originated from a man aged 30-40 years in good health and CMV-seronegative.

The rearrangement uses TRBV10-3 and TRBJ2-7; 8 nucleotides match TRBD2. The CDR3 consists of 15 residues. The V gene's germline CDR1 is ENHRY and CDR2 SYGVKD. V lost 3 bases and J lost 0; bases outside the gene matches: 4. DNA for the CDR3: TGTGCCATCAGTGAAGGTAGCGGGGTCTCCTACGAGCAGTACTTC. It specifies CAISEGSGVSYEQYF.

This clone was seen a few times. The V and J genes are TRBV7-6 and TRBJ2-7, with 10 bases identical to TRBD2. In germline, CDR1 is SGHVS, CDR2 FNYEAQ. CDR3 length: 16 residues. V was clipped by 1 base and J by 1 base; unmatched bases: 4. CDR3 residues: CASSLEPAGGSYEQYF. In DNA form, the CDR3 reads TGTGCCAGCAGCTTAGAACCAGCGGGAGGGTCCTACGAGCAGTACTTC. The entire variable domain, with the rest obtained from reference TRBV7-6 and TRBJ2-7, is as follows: GAGVSQSPRYKVTKRGQDVALRCDPISGHVSLYWYRQALGQGPEFLTYFNYEAQQDKSGLPNDRFSAERPEGSISTLTIQRTEQRDSAMYRCASSLEPAGGSYEQYFGPGTRLTVT.

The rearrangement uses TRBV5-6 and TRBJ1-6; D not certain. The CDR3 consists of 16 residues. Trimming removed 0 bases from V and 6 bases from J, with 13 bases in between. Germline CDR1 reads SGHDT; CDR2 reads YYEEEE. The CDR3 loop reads CASSLGSARPNSPLHF. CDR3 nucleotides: TGTGCCAGCAGCTTGGGGTCCGCCAGGCCTAATTCACCCCTCCACTTT.

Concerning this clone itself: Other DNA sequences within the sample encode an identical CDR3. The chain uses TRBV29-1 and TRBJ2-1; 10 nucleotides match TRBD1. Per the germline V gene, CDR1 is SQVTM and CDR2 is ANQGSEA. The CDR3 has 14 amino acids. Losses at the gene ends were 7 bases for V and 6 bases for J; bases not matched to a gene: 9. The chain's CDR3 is CSAGGQGVFNEQFF. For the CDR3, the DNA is TGCAGCGCCGGAGGACAGGGGGTATTCAATGAGCAGTTCTTC.

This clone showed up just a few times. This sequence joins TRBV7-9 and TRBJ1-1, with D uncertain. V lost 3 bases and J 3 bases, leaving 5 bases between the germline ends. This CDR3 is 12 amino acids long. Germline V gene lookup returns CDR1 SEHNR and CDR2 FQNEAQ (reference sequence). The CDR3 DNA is TGTGCCAGCAGCTTCCAGGACACTGAAGCTTTCTTT. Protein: CASSFQDTEAFF. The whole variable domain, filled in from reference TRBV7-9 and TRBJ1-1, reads DTGVSQNPRHKITKRGQNVTFRCDPISEHNRLYWYRQTLGQGPEFLTYFQNEAQLEKSRLLSDRFSAERPKGSFSTLEIQRTEQGDSAMYLCASSFQDTEAFFGQGTRLTVV.

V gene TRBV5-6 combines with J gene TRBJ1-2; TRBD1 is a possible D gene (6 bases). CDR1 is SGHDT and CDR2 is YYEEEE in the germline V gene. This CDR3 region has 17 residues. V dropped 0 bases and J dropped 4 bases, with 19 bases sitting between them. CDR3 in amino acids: CASSLGRRTANFYGYTF. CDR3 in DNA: TGTGCCAGCAGCTTGGGTCGGAGGACAGCCAACTTCTATGGCTACACCTTC.

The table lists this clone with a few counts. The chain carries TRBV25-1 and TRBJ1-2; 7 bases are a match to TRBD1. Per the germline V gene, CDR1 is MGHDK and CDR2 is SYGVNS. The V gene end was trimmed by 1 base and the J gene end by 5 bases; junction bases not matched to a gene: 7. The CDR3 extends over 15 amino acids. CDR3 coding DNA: TGTGCCAGCAGTGAATTTGTAGGGGGCGGGTATGGCTACACCTTC. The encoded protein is CASSEFVGGGYGYTF.

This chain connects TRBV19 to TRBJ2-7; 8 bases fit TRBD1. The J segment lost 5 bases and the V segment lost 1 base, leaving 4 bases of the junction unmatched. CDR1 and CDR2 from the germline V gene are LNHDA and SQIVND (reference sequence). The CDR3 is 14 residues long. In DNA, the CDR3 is TGTGCCAGTAGTATAGGGACAGGGACCAACGAGCAGTACTTC. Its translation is CASSIGTGTNEQYF.

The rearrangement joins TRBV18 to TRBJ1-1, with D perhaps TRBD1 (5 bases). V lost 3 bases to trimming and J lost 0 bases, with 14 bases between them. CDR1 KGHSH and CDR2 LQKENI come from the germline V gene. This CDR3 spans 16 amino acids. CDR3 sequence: CASSPTVGGMNTEAFF. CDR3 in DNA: TGTGCCAGCTCACCTACCGTCGGGGGAATGAACACTGAAGCTTTCTTT.

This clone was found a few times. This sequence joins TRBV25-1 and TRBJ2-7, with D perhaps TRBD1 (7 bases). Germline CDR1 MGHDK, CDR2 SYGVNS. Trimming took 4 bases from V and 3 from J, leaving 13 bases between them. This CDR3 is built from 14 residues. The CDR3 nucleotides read TGTGCCAGCAGTGCCGGCAGGGGGGTCTACGAGCAGTACTTC. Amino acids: CASSAGRGVYEQYF.

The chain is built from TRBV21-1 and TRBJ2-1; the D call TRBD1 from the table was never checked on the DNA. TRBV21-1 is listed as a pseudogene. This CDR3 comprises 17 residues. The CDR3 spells CASSKWGGTGGNNEQFF. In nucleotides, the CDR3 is TGTGCCAGCAGCAAATGGGGCGGGACAGGGGGCAACAATGAGCAGTTCTTC.

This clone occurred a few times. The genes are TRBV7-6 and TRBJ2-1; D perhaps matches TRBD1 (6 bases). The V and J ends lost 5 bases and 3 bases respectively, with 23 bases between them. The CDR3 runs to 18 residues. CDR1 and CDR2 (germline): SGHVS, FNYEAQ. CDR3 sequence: CASSRPTQDRINYNEQFF. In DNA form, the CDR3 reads TGTGCCAGCAGCCGACCAACCCAAGACAGGATCAACTACAATGAGCAGTTCTTC.

The CDR3 reads CASSEWGGSTDTQYF. As DNA, the CDR3 is TGTGCCAGCAGTGAATGGGGGGGAAGCACAGATACGCAGTATTTT. This sequence joins TRBV25-1 and TRBJ2-3; 7 bases agree with TRBD2. The CDR3 length is 15 residues. Germline loops: CDR1 MGHDK, CDR2 SYGVNS. The J segment lost 0 bases and the V segment lost 1 base, leaving 1 base of the junction unmatched.

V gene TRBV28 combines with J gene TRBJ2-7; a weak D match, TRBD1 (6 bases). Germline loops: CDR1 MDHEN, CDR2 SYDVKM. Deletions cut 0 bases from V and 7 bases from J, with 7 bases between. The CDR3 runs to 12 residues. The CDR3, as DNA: TGTGCCAGCAGTTTATGGAGGGGGGAGCAGTACTTC. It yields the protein CASSLWRGEQYF.

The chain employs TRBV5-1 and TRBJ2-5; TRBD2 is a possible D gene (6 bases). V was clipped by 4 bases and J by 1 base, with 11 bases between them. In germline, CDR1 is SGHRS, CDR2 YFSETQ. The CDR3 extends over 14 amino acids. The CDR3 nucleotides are TGCGCCAGCAGCCAAAGCGGGCCCCAAGAGACCCAGTACTTC. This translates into CASSQSGPQETQYF.

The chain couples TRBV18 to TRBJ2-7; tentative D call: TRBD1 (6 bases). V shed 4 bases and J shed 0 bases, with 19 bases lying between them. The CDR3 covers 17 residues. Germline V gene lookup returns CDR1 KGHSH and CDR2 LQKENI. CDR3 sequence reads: CASSLTSGRGNSYEQYF. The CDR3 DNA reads TGTGCCAGCTCACTTACTTCGGGCAGGGGTAACTCCTACGAGCAGTACTTC.

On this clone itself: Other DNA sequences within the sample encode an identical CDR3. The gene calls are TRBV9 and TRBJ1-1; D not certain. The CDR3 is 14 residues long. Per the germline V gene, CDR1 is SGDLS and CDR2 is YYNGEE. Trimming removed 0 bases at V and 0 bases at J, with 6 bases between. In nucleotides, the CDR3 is TGTGCCAGCAGCGTAGGACACCTGAACACTGAAGCTTTCTTT. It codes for CASSVGHLNTEAFF.

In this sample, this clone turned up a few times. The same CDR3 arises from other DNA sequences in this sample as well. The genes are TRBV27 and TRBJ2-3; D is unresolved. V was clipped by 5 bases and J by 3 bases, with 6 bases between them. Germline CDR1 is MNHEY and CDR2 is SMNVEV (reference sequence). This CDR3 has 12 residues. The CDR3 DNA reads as TGTGCCAGCAGTCCCAATACAGATACGCAGTATTTT. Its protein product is CASSPNTDTQYF.

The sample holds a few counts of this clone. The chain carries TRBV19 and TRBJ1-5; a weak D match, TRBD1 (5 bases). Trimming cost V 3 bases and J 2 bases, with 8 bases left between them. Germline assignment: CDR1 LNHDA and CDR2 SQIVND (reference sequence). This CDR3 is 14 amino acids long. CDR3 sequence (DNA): TGTGCCAGTAGTATTCAGGGCGGCAATCAGCCCCAGCATTTT. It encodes CASSIQGGNQPQHF.

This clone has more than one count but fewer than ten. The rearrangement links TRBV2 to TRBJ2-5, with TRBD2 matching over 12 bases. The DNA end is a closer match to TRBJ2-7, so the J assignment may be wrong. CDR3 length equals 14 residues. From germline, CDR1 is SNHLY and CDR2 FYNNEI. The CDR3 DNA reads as TGTGCCAGCAGTAAGACTAGCGGGGGCTACGAGCAGTACTTC. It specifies CASSKTSGGYEQYF.

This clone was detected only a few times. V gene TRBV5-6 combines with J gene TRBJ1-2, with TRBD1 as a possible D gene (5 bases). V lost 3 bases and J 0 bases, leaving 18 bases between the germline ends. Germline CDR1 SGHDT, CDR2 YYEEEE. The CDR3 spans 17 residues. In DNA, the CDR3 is TGTGCCAGCAGCTCGGGGGTCCGGGGCGCAGCTAACTATGGCTACACCTTC. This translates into CASSSGVRGAANYGYTF.

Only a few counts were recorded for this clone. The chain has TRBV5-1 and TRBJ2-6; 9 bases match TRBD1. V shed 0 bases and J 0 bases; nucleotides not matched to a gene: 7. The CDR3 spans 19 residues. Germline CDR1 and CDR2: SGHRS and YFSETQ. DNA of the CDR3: TGCGCCAGCAGCTTGGGGACCGGGACAGGGTTCTCTGGGGCCAACGTCCTGACTTTC. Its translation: CASSLGTGTGFSGANVLTF. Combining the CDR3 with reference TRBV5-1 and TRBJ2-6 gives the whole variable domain KAGVTQTPRYLIKTRGQQVTLSCSPISGHRSVSWYQQTPGQGLQFLFEYFSETQRNKGNFPGRFSGRQFSNSRSEMNVSTLELGDSALYLCASSLGTGTGFSGANVLTFGAGSRLTVL.

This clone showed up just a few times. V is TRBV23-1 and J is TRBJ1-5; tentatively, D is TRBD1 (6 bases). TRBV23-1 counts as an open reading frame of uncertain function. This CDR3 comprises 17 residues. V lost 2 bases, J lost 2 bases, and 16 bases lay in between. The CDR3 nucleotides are TGCGCCAGCAGTCAAACCTCAGGGGACGTGGGCAATCAGCCCCAGCATTTT. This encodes CASSQTSGDVGNQPQHF.

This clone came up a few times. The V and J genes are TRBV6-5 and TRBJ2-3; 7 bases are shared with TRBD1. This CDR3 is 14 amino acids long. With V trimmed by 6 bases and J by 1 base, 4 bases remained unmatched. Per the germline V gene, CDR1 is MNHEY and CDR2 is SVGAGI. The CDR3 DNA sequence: TGTGCCAGCAGCACCGGGACAGGCACAGATACGCAGTATTTT. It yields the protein CASSTGTGTDTQYF.

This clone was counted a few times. This chain's CDR3 is CASSYRGQVDYGYTF. The CDR3 DNA reads as TGTGCCAGCAGTTATAGGGGACAGGTAGACTATGGCTACACCTTC. The V gene is TRBV6-5, the J gene TRBJ1-2, with TRBD1 matching over 8 bases. CDR3 size: 15 residues. The germline V gene has CDR1 MNHEY and CDR2 SVGAGI. Germline trimming cut 3 bases from V and 3 bases from J; bases unmatched to any gene: 6.

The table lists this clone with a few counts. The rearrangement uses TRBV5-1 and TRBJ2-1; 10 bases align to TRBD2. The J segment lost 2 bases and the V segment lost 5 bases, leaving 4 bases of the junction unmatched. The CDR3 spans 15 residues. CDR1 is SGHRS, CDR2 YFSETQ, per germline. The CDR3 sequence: CASSPLAGAYNEQFF. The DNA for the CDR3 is TGCGCCAGCAGTCCCCTAGCGGGAGCCTACAATGAGCAGTTCTTC.

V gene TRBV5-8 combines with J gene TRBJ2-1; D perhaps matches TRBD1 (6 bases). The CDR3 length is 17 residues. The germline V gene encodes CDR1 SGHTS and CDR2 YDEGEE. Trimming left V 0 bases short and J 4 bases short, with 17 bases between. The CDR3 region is CASSLVWAGVGYNEQFF. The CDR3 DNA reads TGTGCCAGCAGCTTGGTGTGGGCAGGGGTTGGGTACAATGAGCAGTTCTTC.

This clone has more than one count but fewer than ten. The CDR3 bases are TGTGCCAGCAGCGTATGGGGAGAAAAGCTGTTTTTT. Translated, it gives CASSVWGEKLFF. The rearrangement uses TRBV5-4 and TRBJ2-2; a possible D gene is TRBD2 (5 bases). Between the trimmed V and J ends, which lost 4 bases and 12 bases, there was a span of 13 bases. Germline-derived CDR1 and CDR2 are SGHNT and YYREEE (reference sequence). The CDR3 runs 12 residues. The whole variable domain, remainder taken from reference TRBV5-4 and TRBJ2-2, is ETGVTQSPTHLIKTRGQQVTLRCSSQSGHNTVSWYQQALGQGPQFIFQYYREEENGRGNFPPRFSGLQFPNYSSELNVNALELDDSALYLCASSVWGEKLFFGEGSRLTVL.

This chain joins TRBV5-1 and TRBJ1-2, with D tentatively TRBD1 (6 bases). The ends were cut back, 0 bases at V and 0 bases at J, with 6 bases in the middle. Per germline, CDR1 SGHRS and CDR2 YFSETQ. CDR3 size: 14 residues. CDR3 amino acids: CASSLAGANYGYTF. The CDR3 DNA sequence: TGCGCCAGCAGCTTGGCAGGGGCTAACTATGGCTACACCTTC.

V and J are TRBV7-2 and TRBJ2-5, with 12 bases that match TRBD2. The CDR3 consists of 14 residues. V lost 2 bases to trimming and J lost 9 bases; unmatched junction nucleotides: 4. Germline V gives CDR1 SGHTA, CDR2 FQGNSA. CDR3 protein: CASSLRLAGGSQYF. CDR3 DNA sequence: TGTGCCAGCAGCTTAAGGCTAGCGGGGGGGTCCCAGTACTTC.